This TCR beta chain was captured in a study of cytomegalovirus exposure and HLA in healthy donors. Regarding the study as a whole: Most TCR sequences proved rare, with some public TCRs found in many donors. TCR beta chain V- and J-gene trimming was linked, in a later analysis, to a missense variant in DCLRE1C. For most subjects, TCR beta sequences were reported to predict HLA-A and HLA-B alleles with accuracy.

The CDR3 runs to 17 residues. The germline V gene has CDR1 GTSNPN and CDR2 SVGIG (reference sequence). J gave up 8 bases and V 2 bases, and 19 bases lay outside the gene matches. Use of 60 Vbeta and 13 Jbeta primers characterized the PCR. Sequenced by immunoSEQ multiplex PCR; TCRdb stores in-frame clones only, minus some. The data show about 160,000 clones, 65% to 80% seen once. Regarding this clone: As yet, its antigen is unknown.

The chain links TRBV30 to TRBJ2-3; 7 bases are shared with TRBD1. The sample was PBMCs. The sequence was obtained from a man in his forties in good health and CMV-seronegative. The CDR3 is CAWSSPSGQRRLSTQYF. The CDR3 DNA reads TGTGCCTGGAGTTCACCTTCGGGACAGCGTCGACTTTCTACGCAGTATTTT. Full variable domain (outside the CDR3, taken from reference TRBV30 and TRBJ2-3): SQTIHQWPATLVQPVGSPLSLECTVEGTSNPNLYWYRQAAGRGLQLLFYSVGIGQISSEVPQNLSASRPQDRQFILSSKKLLLSDSGFYLCAWSSPSGQRRLSTQYFGPGTRLTVL.